Described below is a single T cell receptor beta chain sequence and its context. Its antigen is unidentified. Described treatment: oral pan-JAK inhibitor, 5-10 mg twice daily. The sample belongs to a study of CD8+ T cells in alopecia areata. The study's findings and limits: It was observed that many expanded lesional clones persisted in scalp and blood during tofacitinib. Lesional scalp exceeded normal scalp in clonality, especially in alopecia totalis/universalis.

Once RNA had been extracted, it was reverse transcribed into cDNA to act as the sequencing template. Assay used: immunoSEQ multiplex PCR; TCRdb lists only in-frame clones, some missing. The sample has 150,000 to 200,000 clones; less than 70% are singletons. Here the sequenced sample was CD4+ T cells sorted from blood, taken around week 49, from a patient treated with tofacitinib. The receptor comes from a human donor with alopecia areata.

CDR3 in amino acids: CAWSRKRVNTEAFF. CDR3 nucleotide sequence: TGTGCCTGGAGTAGGAAGAGGGTGAACACTGAAGCTTTCTTT. The chain is built from TRBV30 and TRBJ1-1; no clear D. The CDR3 has 14 residues. Germline CDR1 reads GTSNPN; CDR2 reads SVGIG (reference sequence). Trimming removed 2 bases from V and 0 bases from J, with 10 bases in between.